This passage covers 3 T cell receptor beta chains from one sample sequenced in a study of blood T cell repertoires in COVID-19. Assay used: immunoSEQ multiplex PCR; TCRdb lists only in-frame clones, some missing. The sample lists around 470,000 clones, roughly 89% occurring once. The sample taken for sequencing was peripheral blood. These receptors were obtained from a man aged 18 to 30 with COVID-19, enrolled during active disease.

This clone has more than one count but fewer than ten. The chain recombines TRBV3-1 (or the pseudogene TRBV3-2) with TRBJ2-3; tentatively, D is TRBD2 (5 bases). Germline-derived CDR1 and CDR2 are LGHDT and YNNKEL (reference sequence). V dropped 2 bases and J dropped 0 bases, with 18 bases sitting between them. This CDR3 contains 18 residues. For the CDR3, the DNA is TGTGCCAGCAGCCAAAGATGGATCACGACGGGAAGCACAGATACGCAGTATTTT. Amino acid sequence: CASSQRWITTGSTDTQYF.

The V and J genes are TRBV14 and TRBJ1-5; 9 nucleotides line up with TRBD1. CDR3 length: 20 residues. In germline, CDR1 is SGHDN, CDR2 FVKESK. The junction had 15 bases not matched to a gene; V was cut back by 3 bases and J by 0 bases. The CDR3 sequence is CASSQERHRGRTLSNQPQHF. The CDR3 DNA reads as TGTGCCAGCAGCCAGGAAAGACACAGGGGGCGCACTCTTAGCAATCAGCCCCAGCATTTT.

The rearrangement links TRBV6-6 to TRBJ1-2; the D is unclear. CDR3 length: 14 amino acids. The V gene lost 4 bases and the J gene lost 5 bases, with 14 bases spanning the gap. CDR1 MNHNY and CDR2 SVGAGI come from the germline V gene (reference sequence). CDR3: CASSSWTDPYGYTF. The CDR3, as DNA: TGTGCCAGCAGTTCCTGGACTGACCCTTATGGCTACACCTTC.